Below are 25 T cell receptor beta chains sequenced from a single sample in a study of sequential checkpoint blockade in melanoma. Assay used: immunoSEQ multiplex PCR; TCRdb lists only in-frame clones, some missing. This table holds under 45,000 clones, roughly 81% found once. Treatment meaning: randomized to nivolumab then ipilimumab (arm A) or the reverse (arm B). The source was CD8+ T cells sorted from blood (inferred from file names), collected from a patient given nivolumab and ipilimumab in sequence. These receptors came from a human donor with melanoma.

The DNA for the CDR3 is TGTGCCAGCAGCGTAGGTCGGGGCTCCTACAATGAGCAGTTCTTC. As protein: CASSVGRGSYNEQFF. V usage is TRBV9 and J usage is TRBJ2-1, with a weak D call TRBD2 (5 bases). Trimming removed 0 bases from V and 0 bases from J, with 7 bases in between. Germline assignment: CDR1 SGDLS and CDR2 YYNGEE. The CDR3 contains 15 residues. Looking up the rest from reference TRBV9 and TRBJ2-1 gives the full variable domain: DSGVTQTPKHLITATGQRVTLRCSPRSGDLSVYWYQQSLDQGLQFLIQYYNGEERAKGNILERFSAQQFPDLHSELNLSSLELGDSALYFCASSVGRGSYNEQFFGPGTRLTVL.

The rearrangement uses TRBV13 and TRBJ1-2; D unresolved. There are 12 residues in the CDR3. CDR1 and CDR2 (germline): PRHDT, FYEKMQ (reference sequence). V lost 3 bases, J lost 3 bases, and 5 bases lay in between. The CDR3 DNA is TGTGCCAGCAGCTTGGGCGACTATGGCTACACCTTC. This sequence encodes CASSLGDYGYTF. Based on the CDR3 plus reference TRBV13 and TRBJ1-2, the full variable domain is AAGVIQSPRHLIKEKRETATLKCYPIPRHDTVYWYQQGPGQDPQFLISFYEKMQSDKGSIPDRFSAQQFSDYHSELNMSSLELGDSALYFCASSLGDYGYTFGSGTRLTVV.

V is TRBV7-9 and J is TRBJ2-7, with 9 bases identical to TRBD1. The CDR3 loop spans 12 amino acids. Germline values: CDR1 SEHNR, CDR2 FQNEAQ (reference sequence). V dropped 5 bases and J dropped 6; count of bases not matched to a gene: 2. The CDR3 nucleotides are TGTGCCAGCAGCGGGACAGGGTTCGAGCAGTACTTC. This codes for CASSGTGFEQYF.

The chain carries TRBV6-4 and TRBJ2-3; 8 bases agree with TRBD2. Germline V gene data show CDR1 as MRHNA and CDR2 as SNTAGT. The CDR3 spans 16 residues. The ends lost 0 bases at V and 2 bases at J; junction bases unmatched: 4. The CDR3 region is CASSDSGRGPTDTQYF. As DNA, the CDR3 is TGTGCCAGCAGTGACTCCGGGAGGGGCCCCACAGATACGCAGTATTTT.

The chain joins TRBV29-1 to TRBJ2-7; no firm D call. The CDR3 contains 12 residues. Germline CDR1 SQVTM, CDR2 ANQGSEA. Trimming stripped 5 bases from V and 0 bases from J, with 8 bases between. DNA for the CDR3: TGCAGCGTTCGGTCAGGCTCCTACGAGCAGTACTTC. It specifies CSVRSGSYEQYF.

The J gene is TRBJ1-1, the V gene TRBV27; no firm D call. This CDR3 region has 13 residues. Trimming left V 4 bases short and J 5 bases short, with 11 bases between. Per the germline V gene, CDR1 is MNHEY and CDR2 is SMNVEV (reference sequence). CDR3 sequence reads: CASSWGAGTEAFF. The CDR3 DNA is TGTGCCAGCAGTTGGGGAGCGGGGACTGAAGCTTTCTTT.

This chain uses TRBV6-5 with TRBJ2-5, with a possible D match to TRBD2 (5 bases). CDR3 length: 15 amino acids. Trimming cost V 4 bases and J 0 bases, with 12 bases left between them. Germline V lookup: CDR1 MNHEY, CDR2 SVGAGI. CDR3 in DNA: TGTGCCAGCAGTTCGAACGGAGGCCACCAAGAGACCCAGTACTTC. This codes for CASSSNGGHQETQYF.

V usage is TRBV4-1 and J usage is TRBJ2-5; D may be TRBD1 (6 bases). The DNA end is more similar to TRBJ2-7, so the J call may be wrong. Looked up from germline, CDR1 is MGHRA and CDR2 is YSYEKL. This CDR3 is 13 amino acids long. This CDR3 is CASSRTGSYEQYF. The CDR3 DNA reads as TGCGCCAGCAGTCGAACAGGGTCCTACGAGCAGTACTTC.

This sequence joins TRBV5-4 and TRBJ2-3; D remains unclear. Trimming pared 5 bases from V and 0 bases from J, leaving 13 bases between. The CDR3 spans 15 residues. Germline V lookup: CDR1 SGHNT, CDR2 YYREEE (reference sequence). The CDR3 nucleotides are TGTGCCAGCAGACTTTACCCTACTAGCACAGATACGCAGTATTTT. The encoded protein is CASRLYPTSTDTQYF.

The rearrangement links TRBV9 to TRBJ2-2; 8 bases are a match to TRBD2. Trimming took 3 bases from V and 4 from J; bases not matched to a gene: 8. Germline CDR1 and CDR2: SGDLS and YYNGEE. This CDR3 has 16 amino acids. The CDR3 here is CASSDTGGRSTGELFF. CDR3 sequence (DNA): TGTGCCAGCAGCGATACTGGCGGGAGGTCCACCGGGGAGCTGTTTTTT.

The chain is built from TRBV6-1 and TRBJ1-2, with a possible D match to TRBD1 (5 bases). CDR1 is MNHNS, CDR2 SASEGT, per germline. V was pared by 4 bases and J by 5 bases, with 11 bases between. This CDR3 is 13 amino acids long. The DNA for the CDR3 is TGTGCCAGCAGTGCGATAGGGGAATATGGCTACACCTTC. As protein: CASSAIGEYGYTF.

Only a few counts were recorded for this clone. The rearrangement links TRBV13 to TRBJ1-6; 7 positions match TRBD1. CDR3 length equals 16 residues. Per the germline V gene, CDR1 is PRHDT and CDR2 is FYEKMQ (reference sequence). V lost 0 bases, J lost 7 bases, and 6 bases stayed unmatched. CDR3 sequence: CASSLGRGTANSPLHF. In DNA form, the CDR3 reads TGTGCCAGCAGCTTAGGTAGGGGGACAGCGAATTCACCCCTCCACTTT.

The DNA for the CDR3 is TGTGCCAGCAGAAGGACTAGCGGGAGGGCCGGTGAGACCCAGTACTTC. This sequence encodes CASRRTSGRAGETQYF. The chain employs TRBV25-1 and TRBJ2-5; 15 bases fit TRBD2. CDR3 length: 16 amino acids. From germline, CDR1 is MGHDK and CDR2 SYGVNS. V shed 6 bases and J 5 bases; nucleotides not matched to a gene: 7.

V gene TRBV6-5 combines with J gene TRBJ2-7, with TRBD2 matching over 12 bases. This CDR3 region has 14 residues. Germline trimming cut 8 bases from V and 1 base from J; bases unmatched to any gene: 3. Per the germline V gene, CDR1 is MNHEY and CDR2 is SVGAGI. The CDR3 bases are TGTGCCAGCCGGACTAGCGGGGAGTCCTACGAGCAGTACTTC. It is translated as CASRTSGESYEQYF.

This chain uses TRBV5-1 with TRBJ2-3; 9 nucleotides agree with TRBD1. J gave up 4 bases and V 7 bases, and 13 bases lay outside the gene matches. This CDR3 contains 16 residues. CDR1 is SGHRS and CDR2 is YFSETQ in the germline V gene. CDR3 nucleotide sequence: TGCGCCAGCCGCCCTGGGCCGTGGACAGGGGCAGATACGCAGTATTTT. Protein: CASRPGPWTGADTQYF.

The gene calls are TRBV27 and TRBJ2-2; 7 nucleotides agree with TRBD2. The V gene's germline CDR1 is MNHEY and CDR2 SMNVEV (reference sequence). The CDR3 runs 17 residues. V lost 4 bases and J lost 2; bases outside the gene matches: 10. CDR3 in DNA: TGTGCCAGCAGTTCCCCCTCTGCTAGCGGTAACACCGGGGAGCTGTTTTTT. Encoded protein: CASSSPSASGNTGELFF.

In nucleotides, the CDR3 is TGTGCCAGCAGCTTGGGTGGACAGGGAGATCTGTCAACCTTC. Protein product: CASSLGGQGDLSTF. The V and J genes are TRBV5-6 and TRBJ1-2; 8 bases align to TRBD1. Germline trimming cut 0 bases from V and 14 bases from J; bases unmatched to any gene: 12. The CDR3 runs 14 residues. CDR1 is SGHDT and CDR2 is YYEEEE in the germline V gene.

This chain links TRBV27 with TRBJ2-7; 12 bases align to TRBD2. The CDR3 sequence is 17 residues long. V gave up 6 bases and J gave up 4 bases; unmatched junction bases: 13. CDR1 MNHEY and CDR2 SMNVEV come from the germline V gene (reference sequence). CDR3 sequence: CASRPFFDGTSGYEQYF. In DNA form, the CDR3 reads TGTGCCAGCAGACCATTCTTCGACGGGACTAGCGGGTACGAGCAGTACTTC.

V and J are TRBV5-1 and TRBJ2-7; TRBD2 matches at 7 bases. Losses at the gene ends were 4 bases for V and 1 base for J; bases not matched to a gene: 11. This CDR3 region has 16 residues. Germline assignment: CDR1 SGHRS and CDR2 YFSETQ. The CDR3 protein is CASSLSASGESYEQYF. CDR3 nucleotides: TGCGCCAGCAGCCTGTCCGCTAGCGGAGAATCCTACGAGCAGTACTTC.

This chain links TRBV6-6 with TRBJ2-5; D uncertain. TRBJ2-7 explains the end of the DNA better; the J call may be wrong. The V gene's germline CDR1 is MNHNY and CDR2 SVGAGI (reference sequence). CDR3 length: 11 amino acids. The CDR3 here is CASSYSNEQYF. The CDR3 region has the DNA TGTGCCAGCAGTTACTCGAACGAGCAGTACTTC.

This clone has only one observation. CDR3 protein: CASSEGLSTDTQYF. The DNA of the CDR3 is TGTGCCAGCAGTGAAGGGCTGAGCACAGATACGCAGTATTTT. The J gene is TRBJ2-3, the V gene TRBV25-1, with D unclear. Germline V lookup: CDR1 MGHDK, CDR2 SYGVNS. CDR3 length: 14 amino acids. V shed 2 bases and J shed 0 bases, with 6 bases lying between them.

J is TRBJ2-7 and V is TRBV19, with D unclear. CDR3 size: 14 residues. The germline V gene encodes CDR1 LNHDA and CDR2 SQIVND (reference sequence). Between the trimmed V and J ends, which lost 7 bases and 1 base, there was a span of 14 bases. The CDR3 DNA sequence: TGTGCCAGTACCTCGACTTTCCTTTCCTACGAGCAGTACTTC. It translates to CASTSTFLSYEQYF.

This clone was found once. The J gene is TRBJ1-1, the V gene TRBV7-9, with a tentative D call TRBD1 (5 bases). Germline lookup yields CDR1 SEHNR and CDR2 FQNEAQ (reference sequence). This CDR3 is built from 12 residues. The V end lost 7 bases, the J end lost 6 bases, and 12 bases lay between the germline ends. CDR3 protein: CASTFGGAEAFF. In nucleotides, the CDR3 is TGTGCCAGCACCTTCGGGGGGGCTGAAGCTTTCTTT.

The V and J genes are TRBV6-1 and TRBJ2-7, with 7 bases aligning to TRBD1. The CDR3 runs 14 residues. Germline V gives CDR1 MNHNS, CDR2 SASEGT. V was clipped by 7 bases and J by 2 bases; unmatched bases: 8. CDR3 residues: CASTTGTATYEQYF. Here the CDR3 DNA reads TGTGCCAGCACAACAGGGACAGCTACCTACGAGCAGTACTTC.

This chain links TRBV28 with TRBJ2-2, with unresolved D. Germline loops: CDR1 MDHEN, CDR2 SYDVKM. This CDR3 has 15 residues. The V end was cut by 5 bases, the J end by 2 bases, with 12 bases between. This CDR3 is CASSPLSVNTGELFF. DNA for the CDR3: TGTGCCAGCAGTCCCTTGTCGGTAAACACCGGGGAGCTGTTTTTT.